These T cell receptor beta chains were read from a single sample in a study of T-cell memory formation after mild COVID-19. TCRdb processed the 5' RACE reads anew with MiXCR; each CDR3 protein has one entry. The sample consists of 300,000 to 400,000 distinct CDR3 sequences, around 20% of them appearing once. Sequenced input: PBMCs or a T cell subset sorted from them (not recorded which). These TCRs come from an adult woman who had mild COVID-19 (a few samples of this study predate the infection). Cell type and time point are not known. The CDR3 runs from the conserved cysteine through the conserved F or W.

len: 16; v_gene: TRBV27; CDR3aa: CASRKGREPGWNEQFF
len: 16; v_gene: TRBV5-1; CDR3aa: CASSLAGTDRSYGYTF
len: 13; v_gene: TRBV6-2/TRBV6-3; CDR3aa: CASSPTGARGYTF
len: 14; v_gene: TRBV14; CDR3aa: CASSPAGTASEQYF
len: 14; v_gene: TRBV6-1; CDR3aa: CASSEVGNNQPQHF
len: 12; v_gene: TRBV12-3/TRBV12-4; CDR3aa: CASSFRVETQYF
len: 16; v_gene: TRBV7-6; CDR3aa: CASSPGTGGSTDTQYF
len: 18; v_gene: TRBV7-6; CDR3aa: CASSSGLAGGNGGSEQFF
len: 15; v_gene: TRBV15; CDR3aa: CATNRDHTTRPEQFF
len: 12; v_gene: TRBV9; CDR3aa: CASSVDGQDQYF
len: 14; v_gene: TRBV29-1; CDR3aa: CSVATGGHYNEQFF
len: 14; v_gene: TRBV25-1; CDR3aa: CASRRHEGAGGYTF